This TCR beta chain was recorded in a study of Ad26.COV2.S vaccination and SARS-CoV-2 variants (dated by TCRdb to the early 2020s). Context from the whole study: Donors in the vaccine arm were drawn from COV1001, a multicentre, randomized, double-blind, placebo-controlled phase I-IIa trial testing Ad26.COV2.S in healthy adults. Ad26.COV2.S was administered intramuscularly at 5 x 10^10 or 1 x 10^11 viral particles, either as a single shot or as two shots given 56 days apart. Sequencing of the TCRbeta repertoire served to evaluate the specificity and breadth of SARS-CoV-2-reactive T cell receptors following Ad26.COV2.S vaccination. The TCR-sequenced set comprised around 30 samples: some 20 Ad26.COV2.S vaccine recipients, 5 placebo recipients and 8 SARS-CoV-2 convalescent individuals. Trial participants were randomized into five groups of five, in which low-dose or high-dose Ad26.COV2.S was given once or twice, or placebo was given on both occasions. Investigators remained blinded to trial group allocation during experiments and outcome assessment. What the research found in general, with its limitations: Comparable non-spike TCR breadth was observed between vaccine and placebo recipients, consistent with only spike being contained in the vaccine. The study lacked the statistical power to compare responses across vaccine doses or regimens. Compared with placebo recipients, Ad26.COV2.S recipients showed higher spike-specific TCR breadth (P = 0.0014). The authors noted that the TCR breadth and depth analyses may have underestimated total T cell responses. Substantial breadth of spike-specific CD8+ and CD4+ T cell responses was reported after vaccination.

Of note for this clone: The target of this receptor is not known. The input lacks base qualities; no much larger clone sits a single base away.

The immunoSEQ Assay was the method used to sequence TCRbeta CDR3 regions. After extraction, genomic DNA underwent amplification by bias-controlled multiplex PCR, followed by high-throughput sequencing. On the study's bioinformatics: Collapsing and filtering of sequences were performed to quantify the absolute abundance of each unique TCRbeta CDR3 region. T cell fraction was estimated by normalization of TCRbeta template counts to usable DNA, with usable DNA being measured through amplification of reference genes present in all nucleated cells. Repertoire TCRs were annotated as SARS-CoV-2-specific when V gene, CDR3 amino acid sequence and J gene were exactly matched to a known reactive TCR set. The reference SARS-CoV-2 TCR set was derived from MIRA and filtered for enrichment in COVID-19-positive ImmuneCODE repertoires, a step that removed public or cross-reactive TCRs. Using the MIRA antigens, annotated TCRs were further analysed by specific ORF or by position within an ORF. Breadth was defined as the number of annotated unique rearrangements divided by the total number of unique productive rearrangements, and depth was defined as the summed frequency of the annotated unique rearrangements. Two-sided Wilcoxon rank-sum tests were used to compare TCR breadth between groups. TCRdb stores this immuneACCESS table with in-frame sequences only. Part of the clones is absent; in the studies checked, under half of the shortfall reflects unresolved V genes, and no reason is known for the rest. The V and J calls and clone size are taken from that table; D and trimming were inferred from the DNA. This sample lists hundreds of thousands of clones; about 89% were detected once. 1.5% of the sample is taken by the ten largest.

Including the terminal cysteine and phenylalanine, the CDR3 comprises 14 residues. Only the CDR3 portion is preserved as DNA: 42 bases, with reading frame beginning at the first base. Trimming costs V 0 bases and J 4 bases, and their ends lie 10 bases apart. From the germline V gene, CDR1 is SGDLS and CDR2 is YYNGEE. The treatment or condition label on this specimen signifies: around 19 received Ad26.COV2.S at low or high dose, single or two shots; 5 received placebo; per-sample allocation not given. For vaccine and placebo recipients, repertoires were sequenced using samples collected on day 63 after the first injection. Cohort 1b enrolled around 24 adults aged 18-55 years at a single site in Boston, USA, between 29 July and 7 August 2020. Ad26.COV2.S was a replication-incompetent adenovirus type 26 vector that expressed a prefusion-stabilized SARS-CoV-2 spike protein derived from the original Wuhan strain.

The chain is encoded by TRBV9 joined to TRBJ1-2; 6 matching bases give a weak D call of TRBD1. The origin of this receptor is a person between 18 and 65 years old who received the Ad26.COV2.S COVID-19 vaccine or a placebo. The source was peripheral blood, collected in a trial of Ad26.COV2.S vaccine versus placebo. The CDR3 corresponds to CASSVASDSYGYTF. The sequenced DNA: TGTGCCAGCAGCGTAGCCTCGGACAGCTATGGCTACACCTTC.